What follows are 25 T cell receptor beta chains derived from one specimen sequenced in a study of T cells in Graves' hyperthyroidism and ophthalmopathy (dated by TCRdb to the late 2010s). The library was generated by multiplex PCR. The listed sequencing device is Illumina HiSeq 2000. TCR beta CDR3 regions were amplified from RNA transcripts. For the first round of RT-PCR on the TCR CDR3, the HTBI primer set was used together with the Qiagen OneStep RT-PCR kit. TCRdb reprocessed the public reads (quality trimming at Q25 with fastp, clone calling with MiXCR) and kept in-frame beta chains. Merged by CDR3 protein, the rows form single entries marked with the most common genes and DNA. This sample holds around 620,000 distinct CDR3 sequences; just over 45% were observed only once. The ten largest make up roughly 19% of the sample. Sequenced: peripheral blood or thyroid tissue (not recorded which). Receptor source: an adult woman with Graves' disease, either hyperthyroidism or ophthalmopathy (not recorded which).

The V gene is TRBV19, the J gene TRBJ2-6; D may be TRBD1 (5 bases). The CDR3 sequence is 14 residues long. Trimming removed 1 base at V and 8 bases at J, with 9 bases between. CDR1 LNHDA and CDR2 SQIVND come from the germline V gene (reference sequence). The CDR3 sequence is CASSIVSGSNVLTF. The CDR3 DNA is TGTGCCAGTAGTATAGTGTCAGGGTCCAACGTCCTGACTTTC.

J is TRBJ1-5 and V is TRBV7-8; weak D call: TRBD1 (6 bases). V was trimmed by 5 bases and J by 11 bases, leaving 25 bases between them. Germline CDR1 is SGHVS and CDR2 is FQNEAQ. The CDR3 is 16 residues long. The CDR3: CASSRGVGGGRETQHF. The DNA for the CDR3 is TGTGCCAGCAGCCGGGGAGTGGGAGGGGGTAGAGAGACCCAGCATTTT.

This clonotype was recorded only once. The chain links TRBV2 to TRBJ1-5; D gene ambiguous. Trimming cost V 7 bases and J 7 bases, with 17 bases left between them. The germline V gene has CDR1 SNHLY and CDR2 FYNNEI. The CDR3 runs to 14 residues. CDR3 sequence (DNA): TGTGCCAGCAACCAAGCGGAGCGCCAGCAGCCCCAGCATTTT. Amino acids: CASNQAERQQPQHF.

CDR3 nucleotides: TGTGCCAGCACCCAGACAGGGGGCGAGACTGAAGCTTTCTTT. Its protein is CASTQTGGETEAFF. This chain links TRBV2 with TRBJ1-1, with 10 bases that match TRBD1. CDR3 length: 14 amino acids. V lost 7 bases, J lost 5 bases, and 7 bases stayed unmatched. Germline CDR1 SNHLY, CDR2 FYNNEI.

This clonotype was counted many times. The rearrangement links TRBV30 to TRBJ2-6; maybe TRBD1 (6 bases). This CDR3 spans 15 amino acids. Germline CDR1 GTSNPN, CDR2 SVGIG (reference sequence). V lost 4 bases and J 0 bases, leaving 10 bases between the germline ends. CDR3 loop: CAWMARGSGANVLTF. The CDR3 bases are TGTGCCTGGATGGCCAGGGGCTCTGGGGCCAACGTCCTGACTTTC.

CDR3 amino acids: CASSSGLIDEQYF. The CDR3 DNA reads as TGTGCCAGCAGCTCGGGCCTGATCGACGAGCAGTACTTC. The V gene is TRBV7-8, the J gene TRBJ2-7; no definite D call. Trimming shortened V by 4 bases and J by 5 bases, and 12 bases separated the two germline ends. CDR3 length equals 13 residues. CDR1 is SGHVS and CDR2 is FQNEAQ in the germline V gene. The entire variable domain, with the rest obtained from reference TRBV7-8 and TRBJ2-7, is as follows: GAGVSQSPRYKVAKRGQDVALRCDPISGHVSLFWYQQALGQGPEFLTYFQNEAQLDKSGLPSDRFFAERPEGSVSTLKIQRTQQEDSAVYLCASSSGLIDEQYFGPGTRLTVT.

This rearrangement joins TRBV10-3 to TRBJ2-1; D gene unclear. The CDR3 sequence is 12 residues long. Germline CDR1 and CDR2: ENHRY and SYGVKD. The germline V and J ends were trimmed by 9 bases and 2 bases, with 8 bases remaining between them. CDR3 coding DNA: TGTGCCATTGCGGTAGCCTACAATGAGCAGTTCTTC. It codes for CAIAVAYNEQFF.

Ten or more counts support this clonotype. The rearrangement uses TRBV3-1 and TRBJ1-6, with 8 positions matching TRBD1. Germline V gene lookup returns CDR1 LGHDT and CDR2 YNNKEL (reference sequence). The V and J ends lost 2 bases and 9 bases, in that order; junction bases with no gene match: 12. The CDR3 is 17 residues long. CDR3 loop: CASSQSEDWTGPSPLHF. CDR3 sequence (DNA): TGTGCCAGCAGCCAATCCGAGGATTGGACAGGGCCTTCACCCCTCCACTTT.

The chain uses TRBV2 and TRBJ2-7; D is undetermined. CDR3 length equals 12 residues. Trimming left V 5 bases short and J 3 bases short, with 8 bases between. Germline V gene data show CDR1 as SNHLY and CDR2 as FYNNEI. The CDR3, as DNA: TGTGCCAGCAGTTTCCTTGACTACGAGCAGTACTTC. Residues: CASSFLDYEQYF.

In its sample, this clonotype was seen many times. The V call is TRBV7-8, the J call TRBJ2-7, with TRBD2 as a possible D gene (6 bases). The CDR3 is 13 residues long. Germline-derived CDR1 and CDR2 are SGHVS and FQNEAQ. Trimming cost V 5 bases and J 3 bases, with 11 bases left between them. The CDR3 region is CASSLTGDYEQYF. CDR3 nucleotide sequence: TGTGCCAGCAGCCTAACGGGGGACTACGAGCAGTACTTC. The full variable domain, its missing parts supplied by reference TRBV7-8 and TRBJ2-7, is GAGVSQSPRYKVAKRGQDVALRCDPISGHVSLFWYQQALGQGPEFLTYFQNEAQLDKSGLPSDRFFAERPEGSVSTLKIQRTQQEDSAVYLCASSLTGDYEQYFGPGTRLTVT.

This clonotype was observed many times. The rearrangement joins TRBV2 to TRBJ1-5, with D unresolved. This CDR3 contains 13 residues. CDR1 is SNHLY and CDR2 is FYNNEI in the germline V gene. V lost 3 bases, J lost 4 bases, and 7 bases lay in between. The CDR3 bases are TGTGCCAGCAGTGATGGGCCAAATCAGCCCCAGCATTTT. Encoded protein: CASSDGPNQPQHF.

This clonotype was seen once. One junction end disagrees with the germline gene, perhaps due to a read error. The CDR3 sequence is CASSTRGDRAYVLTF. The DNA for the CDR3 is TGTGCCAGTAGTACCCGGGGGGACAGGGCCTACGTCCTGACTTTC. This chain uses TRBV19 with TRBJ2-6, with TRBD1 matching 9 bases. Germline loops: CDR1 LNHDA, CDR2 SQIVND (reference sequence). CDR3 length: 15 amino acids.

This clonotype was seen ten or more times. CDR3 in amino acids: CASSLGTVNSGNTIYF. CDR3 DNA: TGCGCCAGCAGCCTAGGGACGGTAAACTCTGGAAACACCATATATTTT. The chain couples TRBV5-1 to TRBJ1-3; D is perhaps TRBD1 (5 bases). V was trimmed by 4 bases and J by 0 bases, leaving 14 bases between them. Per the germline V gene, CDR1 is SGHRS and CDR2 is YFSETQ. The CDR3 spans 16 residues.

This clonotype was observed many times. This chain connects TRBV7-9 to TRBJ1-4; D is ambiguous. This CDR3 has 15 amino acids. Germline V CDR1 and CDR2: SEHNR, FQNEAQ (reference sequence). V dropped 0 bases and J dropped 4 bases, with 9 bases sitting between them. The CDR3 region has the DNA TGTGCCAGCAGCTTAGCGCGCTGGGGTAATGAAAAACTGTTTTTT. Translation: CASSLARWGNEKLFF.

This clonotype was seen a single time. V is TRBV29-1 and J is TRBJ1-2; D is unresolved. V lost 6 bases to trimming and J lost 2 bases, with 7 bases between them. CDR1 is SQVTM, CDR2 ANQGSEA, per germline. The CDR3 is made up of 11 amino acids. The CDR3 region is CSVRSNYGYTF. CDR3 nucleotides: TGCAGCGTGCGATCAAACTATGGCTACACCTTC.

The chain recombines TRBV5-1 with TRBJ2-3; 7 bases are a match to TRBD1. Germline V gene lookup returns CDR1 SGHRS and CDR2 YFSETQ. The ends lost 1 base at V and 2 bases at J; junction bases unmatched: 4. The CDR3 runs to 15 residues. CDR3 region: CASSLWDRYTDTQYF. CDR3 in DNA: TGCGCCAGCAGCTTGTGGGACAGATACACAGATACGCAGTATTTT.

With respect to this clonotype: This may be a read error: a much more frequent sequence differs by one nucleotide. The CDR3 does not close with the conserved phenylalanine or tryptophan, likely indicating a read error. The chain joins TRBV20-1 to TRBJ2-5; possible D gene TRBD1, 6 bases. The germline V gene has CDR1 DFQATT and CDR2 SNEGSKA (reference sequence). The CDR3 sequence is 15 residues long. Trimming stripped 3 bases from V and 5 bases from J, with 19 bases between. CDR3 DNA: TGCAGTGCTAGTTTGGGAACAGGGTTCAAGGAGACCCAGTACTTA. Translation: CSASLGTGFKETQYL.

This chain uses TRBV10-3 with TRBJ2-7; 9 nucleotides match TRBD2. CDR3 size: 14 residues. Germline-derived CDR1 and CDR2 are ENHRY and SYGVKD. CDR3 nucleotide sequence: TGTGCTAGAGGAAACGCGGGAGGGCCCTACGAGCAGTACTTC. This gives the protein CARGNAGGPYEQYF.

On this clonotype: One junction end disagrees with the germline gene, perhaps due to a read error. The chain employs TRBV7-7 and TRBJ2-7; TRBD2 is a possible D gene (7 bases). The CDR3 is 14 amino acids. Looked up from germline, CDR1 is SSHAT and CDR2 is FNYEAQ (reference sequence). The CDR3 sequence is CASREGHSTGELYF. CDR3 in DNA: TGTGCTAGCAGGGAGGGACATTCCACCGGGGAGCTGTACTTC. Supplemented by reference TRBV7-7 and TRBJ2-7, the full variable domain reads GAGVSQSPRYKVTKRGQDVTLRCDPISSHATLYWYQQALGQGPEFLTYFNYEAQPDKSGLPSDRFSAERPEGSISTLTIQRTEQRDSAMYRCASREGHSTGELYFGPGTRLTVT.

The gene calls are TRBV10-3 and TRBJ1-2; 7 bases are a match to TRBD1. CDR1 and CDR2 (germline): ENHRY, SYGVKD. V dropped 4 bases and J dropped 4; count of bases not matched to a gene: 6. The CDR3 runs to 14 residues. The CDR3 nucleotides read TGTGCCATCAGTGCCAACCGGGACAGCTATGGCTACACCTTC. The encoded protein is CAISANRDSYGYTF.

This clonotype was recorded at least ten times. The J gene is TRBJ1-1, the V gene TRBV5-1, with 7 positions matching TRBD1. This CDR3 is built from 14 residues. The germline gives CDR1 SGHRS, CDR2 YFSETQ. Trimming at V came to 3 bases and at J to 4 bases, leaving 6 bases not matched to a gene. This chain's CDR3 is CASSWGYRGTEAFF. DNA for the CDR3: TGCGCCAGCAGCTGGGGATACAGGGGCACTGAAGCTTTCTTT.

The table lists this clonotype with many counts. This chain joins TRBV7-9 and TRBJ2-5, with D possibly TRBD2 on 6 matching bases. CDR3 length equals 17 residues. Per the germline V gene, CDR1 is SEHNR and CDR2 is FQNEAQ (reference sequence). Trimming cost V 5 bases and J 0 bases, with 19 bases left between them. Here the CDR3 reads CASSRRDSVSDQETQYF. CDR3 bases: TGTGCCAGCAGCCGAAGGGACTCAGTAAGCGACCAAGAGACCCAGTACTTC.

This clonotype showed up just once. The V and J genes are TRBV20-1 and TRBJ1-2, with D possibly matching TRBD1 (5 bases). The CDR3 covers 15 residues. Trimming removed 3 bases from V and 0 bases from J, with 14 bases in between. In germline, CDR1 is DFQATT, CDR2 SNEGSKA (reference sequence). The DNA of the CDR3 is TGCAGTGCTAGCAGGGTGGGGCTAACTAACTATGGCTACACCTTC. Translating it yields CSASRVGLTNYGYTF.

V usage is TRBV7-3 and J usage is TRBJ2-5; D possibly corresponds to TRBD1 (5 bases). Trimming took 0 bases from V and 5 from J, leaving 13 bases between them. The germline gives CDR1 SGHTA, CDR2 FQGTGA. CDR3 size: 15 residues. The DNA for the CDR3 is TGTGCCAGCAGCTTAACGGTTTCAGGGCTCGAGACCCAGTACTTC. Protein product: CASSLTVSGLETQYF.

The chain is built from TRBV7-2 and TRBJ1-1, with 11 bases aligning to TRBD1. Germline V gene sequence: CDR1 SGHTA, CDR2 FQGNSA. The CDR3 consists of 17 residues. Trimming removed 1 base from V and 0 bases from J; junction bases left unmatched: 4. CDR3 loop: CASSLVGQGAMNTEAFF. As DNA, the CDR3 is TGTGCCAGCAGCTTAGTAGGACAGGGGGCAATGAACACTGAAGCTTTCTTT. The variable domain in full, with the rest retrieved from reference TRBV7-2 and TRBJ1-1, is GAGVSQSPSNKVTEKGKDVELRCDPISGHTALYWYRQSLGQGLEFLIYFQGNSAPDKSGLPSDRFSAERTGGSVSTLTIQRTQQEDSAVYLCASSLVGQGAMNTEAFFGQGTRLTVV.